This T cell receptor beta chain was recovered during a study of blood T cell repertoires in COVID-19. Across the whole study: The origin of the acute and convalescent COVID-19 samples was the United States, Italy and Spain.

The V end lost 2 bases, the J end lost 4 bases, and 11 bases lay between the germline ends. The CDR3 extends over 14 amino acids. Germline CDR1 SGHTA, CDR2 FQGTGA. This clone was counted between two and nine times. The table came from immunoSEQ multiplex PCR; TCRdb's copy has only in-frame clones and leaves some out. Of 200,000 to 300,000 clones detected, less than 90% appear once; the ten largest clones hold 4.2%. The source is a man in his fifties or sixties with acute or convalescent COVID-19. V gene TRBV7-3 combines with J gene TRBJ2-5; D possibly corresponds to TRBD1 (5 bases). The sequencing input was peripheral blood. CDR3 sequence: CASSLGAGGETQYF. In DNA, the CDR3 is TGTGCCAGCAGCTTAGGGGCAGGTGGAGAGACCCAGTACTTC.